A single sample gave rise to the 4 T cell receptor beta chains below, sequenced in a study of cytomegalovirus exposure and HLA in healthy donors. Primers: 60 Vbeta forward and 13 Jbeta reverse. Profiled with immunoSEQ multiplex PCR; TCRdb holds only in-frame clones, not every one. The sample has about 150,000 clones; approximately 88% are singletons. What was sequenced was PBMCs. These receptor sequences come from a woman in her late teens or twenties in good health and CMV-seronegative.

This chain joins TRBV6-5 and TRBJ1-4, with 7 bases fitting TRBD1. Germline V gene sequence: CDR1 MNHEY, CDR2 SVGAGI. Trimming cost V 6 bases and J 7 bases; bases outside gene matches: 11. The CDR3 contains 15 residues. CDR3 region: CASSPDRAVFEKLFF. For the CDR3, the DNA is TGTGCCAGCAGCCCCGACAGGGCAGTGTTTGAAAAACTGTTTTTT.

In its sample, this clone was seen a few times. The chain employs TRBV4-2 and TRBJ2-5; 8 bases align to TRBD2. The CDR3 length is 17 residues. V lost 4 bases and J lost 2; bases outside the gene matches: 12. CDR1 LGHNA and CDR2 YNFKEQ come from the germline V gene. The CDR3: CASSPYGSGGIQETQYF. In nucleotides, the CDR3 is TGTGCCAGCAGCCCTTATGGGAGCGGGGGCATACAAGAGACCCAGTACTTC.

The chain employs TRBV6-5 and TRBJ1-1; 7 bases fit TRBD1. The V gene end was trimmed by 6 bases and the J gene end by 1 base; junction bases not matched to a gene: 5. The CDR3 totals 14 residues. Germline V gene lookup returns CDR1 MNHEY and CDR2 SVGAGI. The CDR3 nucleotides are TGTGCCAGCAGCCGACAGGGTACGAACACTGAAGCTTTCTTT. This gives the protein CASSRQGTNTEAFF.

This clone was observed once. The chain uses TRBV4-1 and TRBJ1-4; the match to TRBD1 covers 10 bases. The V gene end was trimmed by 3 bases and the J gene end by 8 bases; junction bases not matched to a gene: 9. The CDR3 is 16 residues long. Looked up from germline, CDR1 is MGHRA and CDR2 is YSYEKL. CDR3 in amino acids: CASSHPGTGVSEKLFF. The CDR3 coding sequence is TGCGCCAGCAGCCATCCGGGGACAGGGGTCTCCGAAAAACTGTTTTTT.